One sample yielded the 6 T cell receptor beta chains listed below, sequenced in a study of identical twins' blood T cells. TCRdb itself ran the 5' RACE reads through MiXCR, one entry per CDR3 protein. The data hold 350,000 to 450,000 distinct CDR3 sequences, with about 28% observed a single time. Input material: PBMCs. These TCRs come from a woman aged 18 to 55 in good health.

This clonotype was seen many times. The chain combines TRBV5-1 with TRBJ2-3; D is perhaps TRBD1 (6 bases). V lost 4 bases, J lost 2 bases, and 14 bases lay in between. The CDR3 extends over 15 amino acids. The V gene's germline CDR1 is SGHRS and CDR2 YFSETQ. Here the CDR3 DNA reads TGCGCCAGCAGCACCGGGACACTACACACAGATACGCAGTATTTT. Translating gives CASSTGTLHTDTQYF.

This clonotype was recorded a few times. At one end the junction does not follow the germline gene, possibly because of a read error. The rearrangement joins TRBV19 to TRBJ2-5, with unresolved D. In germline, CDR1 is LNHDA, CDR2 SQIVND (reference sequence). The CDR3 length is 10 residues. The CDR3 sequence is CASSIRTEDF. In nucleotides, the CDR3 is TGTGCCAGTAGTATCCGCACCGAGGACTTC.

There are a few counts of this clonotype. CDR3 sequence reads: CASSWGQGTDHYGYTF. CDR3 in DNA: TGCGCCAGCAGCTGGGGACAGGGAACCGATCACTATGGCTACACCTTC. V gene TRBV5-1 combines with J gene TRBJ1-2; 9 positions agree with TRBD1. V was pared by 3 bases and J by 3 bases, with 9 bases of the junction left unmatched. In germline, CDR1 is SGHRS, CDR2 YFSETQ. The length of the CDR3 is 16 residues.

The chain joins TRBV20-1 to TRBJ1-1; no definite D call. This CDR3 has 13 residues. Germline V gives CDR1 DFQATT, CDR2 SNEGSKA (reference sequence). Trimming took 3 bases from V and 1 from J, leaving 9 bases between them. CDR3 coding DNA: TGCAGTGCTAGCCCGGACCAGAACACTGAAGCTTTCTTT. This translates into CSASPDQNTEAFF.

Notes on this clonotype: The conserved final phenylalanine or tryptophan is absent from the CDR3, which likely points to a read error. This chain connects TRBV28 to TRBJ2-7; 7 nucleotides line up with TRBD2. The J segment lost 5 bases and the V segment lost 10 bases, leaving 11 bases of the junction unmatched. The CDR3 runs to 13 residues. Germline-derived CDR1 and CDR2 are MDHEN and SYDVKM. The DNA of the CDR3 is TGTGCCACCTCACGGGGAGGGGCCCACGAGCAGTACCTC. Residues: CATSRGGAHEQYL.

The J gene is TRBJ2-7, the V gene TRBV25-1; D remains unclear. The CDR3 runs 12 residues. Trimming took 8 bases from V and 2 from J, leaving 10 bases between them. CDR1 MGHDK and CDR2 SYGVNS come from the germline V gene. Here the CDR3 DNA reads TGTGCCAGCCGAGGCGAAACCTACGAGCAGTACTTC. Its translation: CASRGETYEQYF.